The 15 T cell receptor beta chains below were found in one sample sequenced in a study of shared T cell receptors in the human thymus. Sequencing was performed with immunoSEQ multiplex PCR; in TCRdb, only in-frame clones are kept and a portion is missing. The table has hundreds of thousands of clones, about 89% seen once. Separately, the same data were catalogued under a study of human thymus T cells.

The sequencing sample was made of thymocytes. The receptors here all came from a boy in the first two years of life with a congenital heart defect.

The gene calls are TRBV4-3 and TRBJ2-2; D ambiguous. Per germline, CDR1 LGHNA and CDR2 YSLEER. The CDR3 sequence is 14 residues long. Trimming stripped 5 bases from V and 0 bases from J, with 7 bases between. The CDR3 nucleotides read TGCGCCAGCAGCATATCTTCGAACACCGGGGAGCTGTTTTTT. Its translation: CASSISSNTGELFF.

The CDR3 spells CASSLESGGLLAKNIQYF. The DNA of the CDR3 is TGTGCCAGCAGCTTAGAATCGGGGGGATTACTAGCCAAAAACATTCAGTACTTC. The chain recombines TRBV7-6 with TRBJ2-4; 7 bases match TRBD2. The CDR3 contains 18 residues. The V segment lost 1 base and the J segment 0 bases; nucleotides outside the gene matches: 9. Germline assignment: CDR1 SGHVS and CDR2 FNYEAQ.

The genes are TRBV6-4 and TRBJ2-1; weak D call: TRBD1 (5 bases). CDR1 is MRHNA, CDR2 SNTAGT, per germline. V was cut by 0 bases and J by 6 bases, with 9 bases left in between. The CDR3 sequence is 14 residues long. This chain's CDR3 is CASSDSRQGNEQFF. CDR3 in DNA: TGTGCCAGCAGTGACTCGAGGCAGGGCAATGAGCAGTTCTTC.

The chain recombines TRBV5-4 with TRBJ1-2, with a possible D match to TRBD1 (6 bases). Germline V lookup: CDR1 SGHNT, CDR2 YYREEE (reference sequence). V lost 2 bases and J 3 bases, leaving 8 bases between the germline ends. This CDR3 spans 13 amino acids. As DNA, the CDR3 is TGTGCCAGCAGCTTACGACAGGACTATGGCTACACCTTC. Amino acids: CASSLRQDYGYTF.

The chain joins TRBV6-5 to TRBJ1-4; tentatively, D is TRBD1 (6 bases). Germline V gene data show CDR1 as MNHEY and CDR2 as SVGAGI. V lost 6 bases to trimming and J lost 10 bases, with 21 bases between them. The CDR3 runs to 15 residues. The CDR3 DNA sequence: TGTGCCAGCAGCCCCAGGGGTTTTGTGGGCGGAAAACTGTTTTTT. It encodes CASSPRGFVGGKLFF.

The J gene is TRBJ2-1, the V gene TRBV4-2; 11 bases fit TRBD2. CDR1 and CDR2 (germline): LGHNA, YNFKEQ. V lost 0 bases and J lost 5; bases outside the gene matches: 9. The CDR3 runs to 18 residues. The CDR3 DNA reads TGTGCCAGCAGCCAAGATGGTAATAGCGGGGGGGCCCACAATGAGCAGTTCTTC. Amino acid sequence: CASSQDGNSGGAHNEQFF.

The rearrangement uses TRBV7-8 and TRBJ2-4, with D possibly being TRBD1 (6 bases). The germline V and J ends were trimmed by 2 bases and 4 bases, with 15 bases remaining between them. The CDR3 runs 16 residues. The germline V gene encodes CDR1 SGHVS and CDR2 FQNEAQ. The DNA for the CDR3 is TGTGCCAGCAGCTTATTTTATACAGGGTCGAAAAACATTCAGTACTTC. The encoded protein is CASSLFYTGSKNIQYF.

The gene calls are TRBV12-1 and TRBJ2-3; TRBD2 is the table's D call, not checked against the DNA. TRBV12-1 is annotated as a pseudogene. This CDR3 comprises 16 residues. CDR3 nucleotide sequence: TGTGCCAGCAGTTTAGCGGGAGAACCGAGCACAGATACGCAGTATTTT. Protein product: CASSLAGEPSTDTQYF.

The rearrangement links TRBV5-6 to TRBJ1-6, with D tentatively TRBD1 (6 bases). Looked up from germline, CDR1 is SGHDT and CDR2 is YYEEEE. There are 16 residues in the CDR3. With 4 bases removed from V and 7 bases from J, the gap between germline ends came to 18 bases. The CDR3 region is CASSPRPGARNSPLHF. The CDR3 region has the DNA TGTGCCAGCAGCCCCCGTCCAGGGGCTAGGAATTCACCCCTCCACTTT.

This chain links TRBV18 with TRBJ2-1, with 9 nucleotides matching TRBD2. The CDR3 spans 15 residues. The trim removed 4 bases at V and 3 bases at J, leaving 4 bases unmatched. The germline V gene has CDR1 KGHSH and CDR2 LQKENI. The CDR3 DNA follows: TGTGCCAGCTCACAGCGGGGGGACTACTACAATGAGCAGTTCTTC. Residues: CASSQRGDYYNEQFF.

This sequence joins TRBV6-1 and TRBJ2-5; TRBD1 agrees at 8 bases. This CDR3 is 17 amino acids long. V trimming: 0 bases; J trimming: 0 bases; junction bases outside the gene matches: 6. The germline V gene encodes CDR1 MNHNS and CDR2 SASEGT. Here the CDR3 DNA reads TGTGCCAGCAGTGAAGCCGGACAGGGCCTATACCAAGAGACCCAGTACTTC. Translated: CASSEAGQGLYQETQYF.

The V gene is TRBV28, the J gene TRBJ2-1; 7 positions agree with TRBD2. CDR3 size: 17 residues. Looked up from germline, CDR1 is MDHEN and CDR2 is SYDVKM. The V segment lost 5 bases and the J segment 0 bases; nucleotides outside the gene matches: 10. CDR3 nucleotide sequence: TGTGCCAGCAGTGGGGGAGCGGGGCAGAGCTCCTACAATGAGCAGTTCTTC. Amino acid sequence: CASSGGAGQSSYNEQFF.

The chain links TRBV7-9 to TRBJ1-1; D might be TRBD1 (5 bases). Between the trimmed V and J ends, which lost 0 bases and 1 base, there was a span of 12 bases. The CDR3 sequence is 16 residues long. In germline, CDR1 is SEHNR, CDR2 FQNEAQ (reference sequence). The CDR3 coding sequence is TGTGCCAGCAGCTTAGCGCGAAAGGGGTGGAACACTGAAGCTTTCTTT. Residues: CASSLARKGWNTEAFF.

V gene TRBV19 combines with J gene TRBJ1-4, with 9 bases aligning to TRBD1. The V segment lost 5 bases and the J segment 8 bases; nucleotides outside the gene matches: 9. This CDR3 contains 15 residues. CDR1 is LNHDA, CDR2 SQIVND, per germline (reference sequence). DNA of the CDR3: TGTGCCAGTAGTCCGGGACAGGGTCGGCGCGAAAAACTGTTTTTT. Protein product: CASSPGQGRREKLFF.

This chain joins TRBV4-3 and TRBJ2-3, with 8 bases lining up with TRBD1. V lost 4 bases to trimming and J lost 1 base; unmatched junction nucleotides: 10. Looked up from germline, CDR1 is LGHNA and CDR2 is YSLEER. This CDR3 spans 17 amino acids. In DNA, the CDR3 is TGCGCCAGCAGCCTTCACCGGACAGGGCCGGGCACAGATACGCAGTATTTT. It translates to CASSLHRTGPGTDTQYF.